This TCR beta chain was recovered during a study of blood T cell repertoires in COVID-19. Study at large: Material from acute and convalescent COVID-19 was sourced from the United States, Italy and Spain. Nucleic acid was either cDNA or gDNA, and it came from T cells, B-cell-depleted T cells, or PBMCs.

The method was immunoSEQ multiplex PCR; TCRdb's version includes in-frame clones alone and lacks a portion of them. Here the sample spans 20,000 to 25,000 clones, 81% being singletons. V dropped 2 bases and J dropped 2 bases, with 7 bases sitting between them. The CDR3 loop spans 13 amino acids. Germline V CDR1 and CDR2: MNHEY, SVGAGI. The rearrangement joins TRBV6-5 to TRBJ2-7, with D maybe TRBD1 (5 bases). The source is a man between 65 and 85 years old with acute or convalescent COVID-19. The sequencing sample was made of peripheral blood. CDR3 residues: CASSYPGTYEQYF. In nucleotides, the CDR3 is TGTGCCAGCAGTTACCCAGGGACCTACGAGCAGTACTTC.